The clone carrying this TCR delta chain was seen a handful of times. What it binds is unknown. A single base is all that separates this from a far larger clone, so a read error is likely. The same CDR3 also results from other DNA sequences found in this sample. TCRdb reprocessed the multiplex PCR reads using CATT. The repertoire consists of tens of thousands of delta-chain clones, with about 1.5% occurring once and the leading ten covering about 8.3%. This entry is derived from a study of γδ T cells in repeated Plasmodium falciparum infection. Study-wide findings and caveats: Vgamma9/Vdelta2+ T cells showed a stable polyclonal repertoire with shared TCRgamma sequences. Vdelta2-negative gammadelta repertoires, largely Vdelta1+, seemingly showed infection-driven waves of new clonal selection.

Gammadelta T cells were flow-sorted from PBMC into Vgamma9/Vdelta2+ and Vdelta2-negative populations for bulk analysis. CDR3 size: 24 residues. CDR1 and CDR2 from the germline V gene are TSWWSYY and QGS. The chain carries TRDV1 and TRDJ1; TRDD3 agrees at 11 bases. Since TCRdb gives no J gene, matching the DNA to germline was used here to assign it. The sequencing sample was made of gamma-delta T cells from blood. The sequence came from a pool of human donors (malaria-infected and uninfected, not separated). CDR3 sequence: CALGNQAFLLPGGYRFQNTDKLIF. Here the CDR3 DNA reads TGTGCTCTTGGGAACCAGGCCTTCCTACTCCCTGGGGGATACCGGTTTCAGAACACTGATAAACTCATCTTT.